This T cell receptor beta chain was captured in a study of OX40 agonist ivuxolimab in advanced cancers. Study-wide findings and caveats: Among the lowest peripheral clonal expansion occurred in 0.1-3.0 mg/kg partial responders. Which antigen the expanded peripheral T cells recognized is unknown.

The repertoire was sequenced with immunoSEQ multiplex PCR; TCRdb's copy has only in-frame clones and lacks some. The data hold 70,000 or so clones, with 85% to 90% observed a single time. The V and J ends lost 3 bases and 5 bases respectively, with 8 bases between them. The CDR3 sequence is 13 residues long. Per germline, CDR1 MNHEY and CDR2 SMNVEV (reference sequence). As concerns this clone: Its antigen is not known.

The TCR sequence derives from an adult with an advanced solid tumor such as melanoma, head and neck, liver or kidney cancer. The material sequenced was CD4+ or CD8+ T cells sorted from blood, taken in a trial of the OX40 agonist ivuxolimab. The chain combines TRBV27 with TRBJ1-5; D uncertain. The CDR3 DNA follows: TGTGCCAGCAGTTTCGGACGTTATCAGCCCCAGCATTTT. Its translation is CASSFGRYQPQHF.